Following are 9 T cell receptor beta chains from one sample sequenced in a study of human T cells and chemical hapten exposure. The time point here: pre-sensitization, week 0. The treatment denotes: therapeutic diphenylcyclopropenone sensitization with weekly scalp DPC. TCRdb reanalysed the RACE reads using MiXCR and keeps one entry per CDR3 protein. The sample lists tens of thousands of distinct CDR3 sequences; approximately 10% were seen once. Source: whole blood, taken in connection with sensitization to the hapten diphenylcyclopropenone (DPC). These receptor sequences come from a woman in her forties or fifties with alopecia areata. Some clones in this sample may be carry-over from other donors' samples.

In DNA, the CDR3 is TGTGCCAGCACCCCCGGGACTAGCGTAAACAATGAGCAGTTCTTC. This translates into CASTPGTSVNNEQFF. The chain combines TRBV6-6 with TRBJ2-1; 10 positions agree with TRBD2. Germline trimming cut 7 bases from V and 5 bases from J; bases unmatched to any gene: 8. There are 15 residues in the CDR3. Germline V lookup: CDR1 MNHNY, CDR2 SVGAGI (reference sequence).

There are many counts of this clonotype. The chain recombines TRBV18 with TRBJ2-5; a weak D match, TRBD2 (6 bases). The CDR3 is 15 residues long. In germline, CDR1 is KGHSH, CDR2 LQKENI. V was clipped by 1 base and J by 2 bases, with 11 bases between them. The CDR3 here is CASSPQTRLQETQYF. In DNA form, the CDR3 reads TGTGCCAGCTCACCACAGACTAGGCTTCAAGAGACCCAGTACTTC.

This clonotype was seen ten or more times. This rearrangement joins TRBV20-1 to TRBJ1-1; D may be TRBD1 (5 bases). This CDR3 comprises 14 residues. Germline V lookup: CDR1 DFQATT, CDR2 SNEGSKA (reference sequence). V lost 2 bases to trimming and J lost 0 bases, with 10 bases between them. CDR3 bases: TGCAGTGCTAGAAAGGGGCCCTTGAACACTGAAGCTTTCTTT. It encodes CSARKGPLNTEAFF.

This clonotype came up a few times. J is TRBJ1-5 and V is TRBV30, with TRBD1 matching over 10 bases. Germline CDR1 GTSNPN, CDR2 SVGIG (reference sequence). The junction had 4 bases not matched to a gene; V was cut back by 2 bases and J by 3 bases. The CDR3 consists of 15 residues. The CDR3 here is CAWSSGTGANQPQHF. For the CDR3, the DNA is TGTGCCTGGAGTTCTGGGACAGGGGCCAATCAGCCCCAGCATTTT.

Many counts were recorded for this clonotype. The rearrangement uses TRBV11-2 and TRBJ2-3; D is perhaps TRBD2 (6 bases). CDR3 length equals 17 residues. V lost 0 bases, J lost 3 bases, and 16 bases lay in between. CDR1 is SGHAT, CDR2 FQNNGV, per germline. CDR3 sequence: CASSLDTGETWTDTQYF. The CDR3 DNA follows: TGTGCCAGCAGCTTAGATACGGGGGAGACCTGGACAGATACGCAGTATTTT.

CDR3 sequence reads: CASSQFRGADEQYF. CDR3 coding DNA: TGCGCCAGCAGCCAATTTCGAGGGGCGGACGAGCAGTACTTC. V usage is TRBV4-1 and J usage is TRBJ2-7; TRBD1 or TRBD2 may be the D gene (5 bases each). The CDR3 consists of 14 residues. Trimming cost V 2 bases and J 5 bases, with 13 bases left between them. The germline V gene encodes CDR1 MGHRA and CDR2 YSYEKL.

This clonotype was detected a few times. The CDR3 here is CASSQTGTGSPLHF. The CDR3 region has the DNA TGTGCCAGCAGTCAAACCGGGACAGGGTCACCCCTCCACTTT. J is TRBJ1-6 and V is TRBV6-1; the match to TRBD1 covers 9 bases. The CDR3 length is 14 residues. With 5 bases clipped from V and 10 bases from J, the junction kept 6 bases outside the gene matches. The germline V gene encodes CDR1 MNHNS and CDR2 SASEGT.

DNA for the CDR3: TGTGCCAGCAGCCTCCCGACGGGTCATAATTCACCCCTCCACTTT. Amino acids: CASSLPTGHNSPLHF. The V gene is TRBV28, the J gene TRBJ1-6; D remains ambiguous. This CDR3 is built from 15 residues. Germline assignment: CDR1 MDHEN and CDR2 SYDVKM. With 6 bases removed from V and 5 bases from J, the gap between germline ends came to 14 bases.

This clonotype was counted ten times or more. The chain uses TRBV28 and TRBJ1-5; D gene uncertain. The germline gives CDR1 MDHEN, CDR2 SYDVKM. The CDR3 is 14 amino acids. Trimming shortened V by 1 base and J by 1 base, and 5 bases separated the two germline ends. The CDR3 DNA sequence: TGTGCCAGCAGTTTATTGGCAAGCAATCAGCCCCAGCATTTT. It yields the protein CASSLLASNQPQHF. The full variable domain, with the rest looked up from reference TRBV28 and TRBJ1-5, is DVKVTQSSRYLVKRTGEKVFLECVQDMDHENMFWYRQDPGLGLRLIYFSYDVKMKEKGDIPEGYSVSREKKERFSLILESASTNQTSMYLCASSLLASNQPQHFGDGTRLSIL.